The following is a T cell receptor (beta chain) sequence with its context. The sample originates from a study of blood T cell repertoires in COVID-19. Whole-study context: Samples came from the United States, Italy and Spain, spanning acute and convalescent COVID-19. The analysed material was cDNA or gDNA that came from T cells, B-cell-depleted T cells, or PBMCs.

Authors' data handling: Nucleated cell counts were estimated from reference gene primer amplification. Sequenced by immunoSEQ multiplex PCR; TCRdb stores in-frame clones only, minus some. V and J calls plus clone size are reproduced from that table; the DNA served to infer D and trimming. The table records some 180,000 clones, around 85% of them present only once. This CDR3 region has 14 residues. V shed 7 bases, J shed 7 bases, and the junction held 12 bases outside the gene matches. Germline V gene data show CDR1 as MDHEN and CDR2 as SYDVKM. This rearrangement joins TRBV28 to TRBJ2-7; TRBD1 agrees at 8 bases. Sequenced: peripheral blood. The receptor was isolated from a man aged 45 to 65 who had recovered from COVID-19. CDR3 coding DNA: TGTGCCAGCAAACTAATCAGGGGGCTTGGAGAGCAGTACTTC. Its translation is CASKLIRGLGEQYF.